The clone carrying this TCR beta chain was observed a handful of times. An end of the junction does not agree with germline; a read error may underlie this. This entry belongs to a study of CD8 T cells in Susac syndrome. An amount of RNA that ranged from about 0.45 to 1 ug was reverse transcribed with random hexamers. Each CDR3 protein gets one entry after TCRdb re-called the immunoSEQ multiplex PCR reads with MiXCR. The sample lists around 280,000 distinct CDR3 sequences, 92% occurring once. Specimen: CD4+ T cells from PBMCs. The receptor comes from a human donor with multiple sclerosis.

CDR3 in DNA: TGTGCTAGCAGCTTAGCGGGAGCTTCAAATGAGCAGTTCTTC. Protein sequence: CASSLAGASNEQFF. The chain is built from TRBV7-7 and TRBJ2-1; 9 positions agree with TRBD2. This CDR3 has 14 amino acids. Per the germline V gene, CDR1 is SSHAT and CDR2 is FNYEAQ (reference sequence).